Listed below are T cell receptor beta chains from one sample, sequenced in a study of cytomegalovirus exposure and HLA in healthy donors. Only in-frame clones appear in the TCRdb table, and some are missing; sequencing was by immunoSEQ multiplex PCR. The sample holds 85,000 to 130,000 clones, approximately 77% seen once. Sequenced sample: PBMCs. The receptors stem from a male donor in good health and CMV-seropositive. The CDR3 runs from the conserved cysteine through the conserved F or W. D genes are given only for firm matches. Expanded clones get a size class; other rows say once, few or many, or leave the size out.

cdr3_aa | cdr3_nt | j_call | v_call | d_call | clone_size
CASLRTFPDSPLHF | TGTGCCAGCCTAAGGACATTCCCTGATTCACCCCTCCACTTT | TRBJ1-6 | TRBV6-5 | NA | NA
CASSTYYKGADTQYF | TGTGCCAGCAGCACTTACTACAAGGGGGCGGATACGCAGTATTTT | TRBJ2-3 | TRBV5-4 | TRBD1 | once
CASSLGGLAEFF | TGTGCCAGCAGTTTGGGGGGACTAGCGGAGTTCTTC | TRBJ2-1 | TRBV27 | TRBD2 | NA
CASSQEALTRGLAGGPSTDTQYF | TGTGCCAGCAGCCAAGAAGCCCTGACGCGCGGACTAGCGGGGGGACCTAGCACAGATACGCAGTATTTT | TRBJ2-3 | TRBV4-2 | TRBD2 | NA
CASGLTSGGELFF | TGTGCTAGTGGACTTACATCGGGCGGGGAGCTGTTTTTT | TRBJ2-2 | TRBV12-5 | NA | NA
CASTGPSQGGGRLAF | TGTGCCAGCACGGGACCCTCCCAGGGGGGTGGGCGGCTAGCCTTC | TRBJ1-2 | TRBV28 | TRBD1 | NA
CASSTTRKSPFGPWRAFF | TGTGCCAGCAGCACGACCCGTAAATCTCCCTTCGGTCCATGGAGAGCTTTCTTT | TRBJ1-1 | TRBV11-2 | NA | NA
CASSLETGSNYGYTF | TGTGCCAGCTCACTAGAGACAGGGTCTAACTATGGCTACACCTTC | TRBJ1-2 | TRBV18 | TRBD1 | NA
CASSYLGANTQYF | TGTGCCAGCAGTTATCTGGGGGCGAATACGCAGTATTTT | TRBJ2-3 | TRBV6-5 | NA | NA
CASGAGTGFYEQYF | TGTGCCAGCGGCGCCGGGACAGGTTTCTACGAGCAGTACTTC | TRBJ2-7 | TRBV25-1 | TRBD1 | NA
CASSLGSGGAVGNIQYF | TGCGCCAGCAGCCTTGGAAGCGGGGGGGCCGTTGGAAACATTCAGTACTTC | TRBJ2-4 | TRBV4-3 | TRBD2 | once
CASRHSGQGAHEQYF | TGTGCCAGCAGACACTCGGGACAGGGGGCCCACGAGCAGTACTTC | TRBJ2-7 | TRBV6-6 | TRBD1 | NA
CASSVGGSRSTEAFF | TGTGCCAGCAGCGTAGGTGGCTCGCGGAGCACTGAAGCTTTCTTT | TRBJ1-1 | TRBV9 | NA | NA
CASRTGEVGELFF | TGTGCCAGCAGGACAGGGGAGGTCGGGGAGCTGTTTTTT | TRBJ2-2 | TRBV6-5 | TRBD1 | many
CAISASTGIGYNSPLHF | TGTGCCATCAGTGCATCTACAGGTATCGGATATAATTCACCCCTCCACTTT | TRBJ1-6 | TRBV10-3 | NA | few
CASSQGGGAYNEQFF | TGTGCCAGCAGCCAGGGTGGGGGGGCCTACAATGAGCAGTTCTTC | TRBJ2-1 | TRBV4-2 | TRBD2 | NA
CASRQGTDTQYF | TGTGCCAGCAGACAGGGTACAGATACGCAGTATTTT | TRBJ2-3 | TRBV19 | TRBD1 | once
CASSLEGLRYEQYF | TGCGCCAGCAGCTTGGAGGGGCTGCGCTACGAGCAGTACTTC | TRBJ2-7 | TRBV5-1 | NA | NA
CASSHGTGGSLSGANVLTF | TGTGCCAGCAGCCACGGGACAGGGGGGTCCCTCTCTGGGGCCAACGTCCTGACTTTC | TRBJ2-6 | TRBV7-6 | TRBD1 | NA
CASSEAVGYEQYF | TGTGCCAGCAGCGAGGCCGTAGGCTACGAGCAGTACTTC | TRBJ2-7 | TRBV7-2 | NA | NA
CASSLEETQYF | TGTGCCAGCAGTCTTGAAGAGACCCAGTACTTC | TRBJ2-5 | TRBV6-5 | NA | NA
CATSRVGRANSPLHF | TGTGCCACCAGCAGAGTTGGCAGGGCTAATTCACCCCTCCACTTT | TRBJ1-6 | TRBV15 | NA | once
CASSVAASGFTDTQYF | TGTGCCAGCAGCGTAGCAGCTAGCGGATTCACAGATACGCAGTATTTT | TRBJ2-3 | TRBV9 | TRBD2 | NA
CASSVGTGGVGAFF | TGTGCCAGCAGCGTTGGGACAGGGGGCGTTGGAGCTTTCTTT | TRBJ1-1 | TRBV9 | TRBD1 | NA
CASSLGGEWYF | TGTGCCAGCAGCTTAGGGGGGGAATGGTATTTT | TRBJ2-3 | TRBV7-2 | NA | NA
CASSPTGCRAFF | TGCGCCAGCAGCCCGACAGGGTGTAGGGCTTTCTTT | TRBJ1-1 | TRBV5-1 | TRBD1 | NA
CASSFWDRGGDQPQHF | TGTGCCAGCAGTTTCTGGGACAGGGGGGGTGACCAGCCCCAGCATTTT | TRBJ1-5 | TRBV28 | TRBD1 | few
CASSFDLTGGRNEQYF | TGTGCCAGCAGCTTCGACCTGACAGGGGGCAGGAACGAGCAGTACTTC | TRBJ2-7 | TRBV5-4 | TRBD1 | NA
CASGDGQGTEQYF | TGCGCCAGCGGCGATGGACAGGGGACCGAGCAGTACTTC | TRBJ2-7 | TRBV5-1 | TRBD1 | NA
CAISGRQENEQYF | TGTGCCATCAGTGGCCGACAGGAGAACGAGCAGTACTTC | TRBJ2-7 | TRBV10-3 | NA | NA
CASSSTLDLTGELFF | TGTGCCAGCAGCTCGACACTAGATTTGACAGGGGAGCTGTTTTTT | TRBJ2-2 | TRBV7-3 | NA | few
CASSLGTQGMGSTEAFF | TGTGCCAGCAGCTTAGGCACACAGGGGATGGGATCCACTGAAGCTTTCTTT | TRBJ1-1 | TRBV7-9 | TRBD1 | NA
CASSHTESSYNEQFF | TGTGCCAGCAGCCATACAGAGAGCTCCTACAATGAGCAGTTCTTC | TRBJ2-1 | TRBV9 | NA | few
CASSQDYRLGYEQYF | TGCGCCAGCAGCCAAGATTACAGGTTAGGCTACGAGCAGTACTTC | TRBJ2-7 | TRBV4-1 | NA | NA
CAISSEVAPENTGELFF | TGTGCCATCAGCAGTGAGGTAGCGCCCGAGAACACCGGGGAGCTGTTTTTT | TRBJ2-2 | TRBV10-3 | NA | NA
CASILGTGGNQPQHF | TGTGCCAGCATTCTAGGGACAGGGGGGAATCAGCCCCAGCATTTT | TRBJ1-5 | TRBV2 | TRBD1 | few
CASSGILPSYNEQFF | TGCGCCAGCAGTGGAATTCTACCCTCCTACAATGAGCAGTTCTTC | TRBJ2-1 | TRBV10-1 | NA | NA
CASSEPGGYEQYF | TGTGCCAGCAGTGAACCAGGGGGCTACGAGCAGTACTTC | TRBJ2-7 | TRBV6-1 | TRBD1 | NA
CASSPRAGGFGGELFF | TGCGCCAGCAGCCCTCGGGCAGGGGGGTTTGGTGGGGAGCTGTTTTTT | TRBJ2-2 | TRBV4-1 | NA | NA
CASSPLTGGPRNIQYF | TGTGCCAGCAGTCCATTGACGGGGGGGCCTAGAAACATTCAGTACTTC | TRBJ2-4 | TRBV27 | TRBD2 | NA
CASSQDLEGASGELFF | TGCGCCAGCAGCCAAGATTTAGAGGGGGCTAGCGGGGAGCTGTTTTTT | TRBJ2-2 | TRBV4-3 | TRBD1 | NA
CASSNLGGATGELFF | TGTGCCAGCAGCAATCTAGGGGGAGCGACCGGGGAGCTGTTTTTT | TRBJ2-2 | TRBV7-9 | NA | NA
CAISTGTGSETQYF | TGTGCCATCAGTACCGGGACAGGGTCGGAGACCCAGTACTTC | TRBJ2-5 | TRBV10-3 | TRBD1 | once
CASSLSGGNEKLFF | TGTGCCAGCAGCTTGTCCGGGGGTAATGAAAAACTGTTTTTT | TRBJ1-4 | TRBV5-4 | NA | few
CASSRDRGDGNTIYF | TGTGCCAGCTCGCGGGACAGGGGGGACGGAAACACCATATATTTT | TRBJ1-3 | TRBV18 | TRBD1 | NA
CASSLTSGNYYEQYF | TGTGCCAGTAGTCTTACTAGCGGGAACTATTACGAGCAGTACTTC | TRBJ2-7 | TRBV19 | TRBD2 | NA
CASSWGPSTDTQYF | TGTGCCAGCAGTTGGGGCCCTTCGACAGATACGCAGTATTTT | TRBJ2-3 | TRBV6-1 | NA | NA
CASSAVAGYGYTF | TGTGCCAGCAGCGCAGTTGCTGGTTATGGCTACACCTTC | TRBJ1-2 | TRBV9 | NA | few
CASSVVVDRGKAGELFF | TGTGCCAGCAGCGTAGTAGTCGACAGGGGGAAAGCCGGGGAGCTGTTTTTT | TRBJ2-2 | TRBV9 | TRBD1 | NA
CASRRAEYQPQHF | TGTGCCAGTAGGAGGGCCGAATATCAGCCCCAGCATTTT | TRBJ1-5 | TRBV19 | NA | NA
CASSPMVRGGGEQFF | TGCGCCAGCAGCCCCATGGTGCGGGGGGGTGGTGAGCAGTTCTTC | TRBJ2-1 | TRBV4-3 | TRBD2 | NA
CASKPFRAGSTEAFF | TGTGCCAGCAAGCCCTTCAGGGCCGGGAGCACTGAAGCTTTCTTT | TRBJ1-1 | TRBV6-1 | NA | NA
CASSPGVAGGQSPNEQFF | TGTGCCAGCAGCCCCGGGGTAGCGGGGGGGCAAAGCCCAAATGAGCAGTTCTTC | TRBJ2-1 | TRBV9 | TRBD2 | once
CASSKEQGAGTEAFF | TGTGCCAGCAGCAAAGAACAGGGGGCGGGCACTGAAGCTTTCTTT | TRBJ1-1 | TRBV7-2 | TRBD1 | NA
CAWSSDVGGKYF | TGTGCCTGGAGCTCAGACGTGGGGGGGAAGTATTTT | TRBJ2-3 | TRBV30 | TRBD2 | few